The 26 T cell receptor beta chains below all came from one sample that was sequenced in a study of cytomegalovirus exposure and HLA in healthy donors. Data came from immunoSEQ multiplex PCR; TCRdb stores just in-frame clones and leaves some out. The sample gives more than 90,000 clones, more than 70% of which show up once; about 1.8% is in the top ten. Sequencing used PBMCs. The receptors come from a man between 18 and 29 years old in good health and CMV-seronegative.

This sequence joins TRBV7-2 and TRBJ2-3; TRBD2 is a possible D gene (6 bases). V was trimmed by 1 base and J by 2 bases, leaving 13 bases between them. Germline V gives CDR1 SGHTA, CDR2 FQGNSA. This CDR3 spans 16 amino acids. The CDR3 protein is CASSLVRRDSTDTQYF. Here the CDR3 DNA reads TGTGCCAGCAGCTTAGTTCGGCGGGACTCCACAGATACGCAGTATTTT.

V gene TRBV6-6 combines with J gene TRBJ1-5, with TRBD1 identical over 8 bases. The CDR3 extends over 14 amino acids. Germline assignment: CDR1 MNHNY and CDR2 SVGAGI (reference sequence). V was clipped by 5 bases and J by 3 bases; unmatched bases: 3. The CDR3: CASSPTGDNQPQHF. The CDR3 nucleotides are TGTGCCAGCAGTCCGACAGGGGACAATCAGCCCCAGCATTTT.

The DNA for the CDR3 is TGTGCCAGCATAGAACCCAGGGGTCCCAGAGGCTATGGCTACACCTTC. Protein: CASIEPRGPRGYGYTF. The chain links TRBV28 to TRBJ1-2; tentatively, D is TRBD1 (6 bases). CDR3 size: 16 residues. Germline V gives CDR1 MDHEN, CDR2 SYDVKM. Trimming removed 7 bases from V and 4 bases from J, with 22 bases in between.

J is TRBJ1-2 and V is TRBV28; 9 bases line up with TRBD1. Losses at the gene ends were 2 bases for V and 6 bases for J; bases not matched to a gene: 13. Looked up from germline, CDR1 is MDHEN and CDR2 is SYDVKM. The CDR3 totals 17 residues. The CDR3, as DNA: TGTGCCAGCAGTTTAACCCTAAGGGACAGGGAGTTCGATGGCTACACCTTC. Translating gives CASSLTLRDREFDGYTF.

The chain's CDR3 is CASSVSGTRYYEQYF. DNA for the CDR3: TGTGCCAGCAGCGTTTCCGGGACTCGTTACTACGAGCAGTACTTC. The chain has TRBV9 and TRBJ2-7; possibly TRBD2 for D (6 bases). The ends were cut back, 2 bases at V and 3 bases at J, with 15 bases in the middle. This CDR3 spans 15 amino acids. CDR1 is SGDLS, CDR2 YYNGEE, per germline.

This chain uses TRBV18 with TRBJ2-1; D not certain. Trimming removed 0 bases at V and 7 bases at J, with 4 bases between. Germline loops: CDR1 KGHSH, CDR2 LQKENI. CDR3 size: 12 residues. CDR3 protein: CASSPPGNEQFF. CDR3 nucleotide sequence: TGTGCCAGCTCACCACCCGGGAATGAGCAGTTCTTC.

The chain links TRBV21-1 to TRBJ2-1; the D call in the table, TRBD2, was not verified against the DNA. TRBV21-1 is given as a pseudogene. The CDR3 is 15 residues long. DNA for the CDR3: TGTGCCAATCCGTGGGGCGGGGACTCCTACAATGAGCAGTTCTTC. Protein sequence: CANPWGGDSYNEQFF.

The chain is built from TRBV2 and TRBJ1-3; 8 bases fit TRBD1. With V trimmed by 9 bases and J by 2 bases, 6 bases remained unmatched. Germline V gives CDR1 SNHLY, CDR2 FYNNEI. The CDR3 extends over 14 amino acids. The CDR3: CASGQGAPGNTIYF. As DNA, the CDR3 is TGTGCCAGTGGACAGGGTGCGCCTGGAAACACCATATATTTT.

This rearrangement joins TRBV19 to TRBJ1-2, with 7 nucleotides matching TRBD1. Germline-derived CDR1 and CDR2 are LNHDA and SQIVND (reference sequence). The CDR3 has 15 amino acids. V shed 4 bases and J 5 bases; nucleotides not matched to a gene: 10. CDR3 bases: TGTGCCAGTAGTAAATACTCAGACAGGGAGTATGGCTACACCTTC. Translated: CASSKYSDREYGYTF.

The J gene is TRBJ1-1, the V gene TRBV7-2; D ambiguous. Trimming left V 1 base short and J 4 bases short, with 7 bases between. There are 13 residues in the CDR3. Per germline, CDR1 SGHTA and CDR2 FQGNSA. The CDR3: CASSLGPSTEAFF. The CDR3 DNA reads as TGTGCCAGCAGCTTAGGTCCGAGCACTGAAGCTTTCTTT.

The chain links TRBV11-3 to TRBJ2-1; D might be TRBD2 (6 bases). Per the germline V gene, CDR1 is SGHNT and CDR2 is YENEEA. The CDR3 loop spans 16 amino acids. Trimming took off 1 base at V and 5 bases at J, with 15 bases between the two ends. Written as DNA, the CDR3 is TGTGCCAGCAGCTTAGTATGGGGGGAGACCCACAATGAGCAGTTCTTC. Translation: CASSLVWGETHNEQFF.

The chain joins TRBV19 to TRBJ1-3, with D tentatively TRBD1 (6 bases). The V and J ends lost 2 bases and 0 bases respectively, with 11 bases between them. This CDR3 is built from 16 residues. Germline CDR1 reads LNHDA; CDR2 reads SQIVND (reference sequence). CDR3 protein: CASSIMDRSSGNTIYF. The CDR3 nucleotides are TGTGCCAGTAGTATAATGGACAGAAGCTCTGGAAACACCATATATTTT.

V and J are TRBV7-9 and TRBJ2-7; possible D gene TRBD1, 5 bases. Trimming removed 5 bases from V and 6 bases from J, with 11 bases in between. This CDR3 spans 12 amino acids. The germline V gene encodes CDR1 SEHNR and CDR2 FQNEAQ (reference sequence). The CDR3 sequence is CASSPDTAEQYF. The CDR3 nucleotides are TGTGCCAGCAGCCCGGACACCGCCGAGCAGTACTTC.

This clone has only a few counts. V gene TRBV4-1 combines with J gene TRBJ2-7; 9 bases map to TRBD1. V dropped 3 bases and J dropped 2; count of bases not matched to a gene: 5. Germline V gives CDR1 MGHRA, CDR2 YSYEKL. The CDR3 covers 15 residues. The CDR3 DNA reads TGCGCCAGCAGCCAGAGCCGGGACAGGGCCTACGAGCAGTACTTC. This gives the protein CASSQSRDRAYEQYF.

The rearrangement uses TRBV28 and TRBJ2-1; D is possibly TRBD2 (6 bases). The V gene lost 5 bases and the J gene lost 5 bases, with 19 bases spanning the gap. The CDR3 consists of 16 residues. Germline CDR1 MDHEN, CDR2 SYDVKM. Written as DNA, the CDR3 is TGTGCCAGCAGTGTTCGGGACTTCCTTAGGGACAATGAGCAGTTCTTC. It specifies CASSVRDFLRDNEQFF.

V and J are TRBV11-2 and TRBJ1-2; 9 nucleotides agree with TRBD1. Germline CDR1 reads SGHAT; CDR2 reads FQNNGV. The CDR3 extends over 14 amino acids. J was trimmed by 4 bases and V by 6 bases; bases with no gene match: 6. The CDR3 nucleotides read TGTGCCAGCAGTCTACAGGGGGCTGTCTATGGCTACACCTTC. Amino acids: CASSLQGAVYGYTF.

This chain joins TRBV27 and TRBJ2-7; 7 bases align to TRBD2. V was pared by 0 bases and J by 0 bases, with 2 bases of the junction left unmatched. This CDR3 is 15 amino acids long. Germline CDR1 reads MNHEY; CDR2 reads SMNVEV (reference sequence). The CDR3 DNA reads TGTGCCAGCAGTTTATCTGGCGGGAGCTCCTACGAGCAGTACTTC. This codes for CASSLSGGSSYEQYF.

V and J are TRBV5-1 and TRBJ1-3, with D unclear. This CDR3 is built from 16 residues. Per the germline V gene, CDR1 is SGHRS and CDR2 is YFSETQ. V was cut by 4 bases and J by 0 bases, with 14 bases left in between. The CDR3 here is CASSPGRESSGNTIYF. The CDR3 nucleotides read TGCGCCAGCAGCCCGGGCCGGGAGAGCTCTGGAAACACCATATATTTT.

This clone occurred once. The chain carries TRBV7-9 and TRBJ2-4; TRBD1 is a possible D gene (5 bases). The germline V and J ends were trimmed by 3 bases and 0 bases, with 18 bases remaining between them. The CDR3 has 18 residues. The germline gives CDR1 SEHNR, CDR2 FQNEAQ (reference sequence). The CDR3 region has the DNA TGTGCCAGCAGCTTCCCCAGGGTGGACACAAAAGCCAAAAACATTCAGTACTTC. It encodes CASSFPRVDTKAKNIQYF.

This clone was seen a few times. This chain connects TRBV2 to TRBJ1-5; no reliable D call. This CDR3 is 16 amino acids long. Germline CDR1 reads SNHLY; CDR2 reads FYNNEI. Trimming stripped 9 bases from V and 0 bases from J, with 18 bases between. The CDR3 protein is CASRGIPLYSNQPQHF. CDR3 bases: TGTGCCAGTCGAGGAATCCCTCTTTATAGCAATCAGCCCCAGCATTTT.

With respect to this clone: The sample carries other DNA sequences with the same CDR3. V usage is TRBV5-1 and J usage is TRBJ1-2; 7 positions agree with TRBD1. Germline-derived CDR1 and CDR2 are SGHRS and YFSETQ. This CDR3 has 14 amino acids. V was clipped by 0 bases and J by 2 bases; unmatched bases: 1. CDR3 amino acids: CASSLDRGNYGYTF. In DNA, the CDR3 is TGCGCCAGCAGCTTGGACAGGGGAAACTATGGCTACACCTTC.

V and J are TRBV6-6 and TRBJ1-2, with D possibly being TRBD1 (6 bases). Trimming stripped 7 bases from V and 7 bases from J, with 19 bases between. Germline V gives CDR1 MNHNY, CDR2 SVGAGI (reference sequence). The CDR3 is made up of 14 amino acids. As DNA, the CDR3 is TGTGCCAGCACCGATACAGGGCTTTCAGGTGGCTACACCTTC. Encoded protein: CASTDTGLSGGYTF.

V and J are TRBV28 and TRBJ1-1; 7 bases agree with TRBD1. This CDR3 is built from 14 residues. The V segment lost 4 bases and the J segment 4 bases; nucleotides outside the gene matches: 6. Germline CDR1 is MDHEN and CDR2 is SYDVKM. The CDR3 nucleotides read TGTGCCAGCAGTTCGGGACAGTCTCCCACTGAAGCTTTCTTT. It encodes CASSSGQSPTEAFF.

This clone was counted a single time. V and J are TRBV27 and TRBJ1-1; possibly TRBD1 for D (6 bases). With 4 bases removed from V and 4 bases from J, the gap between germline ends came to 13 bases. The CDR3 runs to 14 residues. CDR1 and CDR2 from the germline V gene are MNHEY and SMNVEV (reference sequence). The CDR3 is CASSWYKGGTEAFF. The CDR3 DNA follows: TGTGCCAGCAGTTGGTATAAAGGGGGCACTGAAGCTTTCTTT.

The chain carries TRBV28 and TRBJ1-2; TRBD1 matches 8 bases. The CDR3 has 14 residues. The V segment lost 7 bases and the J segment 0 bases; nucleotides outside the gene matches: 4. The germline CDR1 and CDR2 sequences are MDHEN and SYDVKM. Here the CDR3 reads CASIGTGANYGYTF. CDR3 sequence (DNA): TGTGCCAGCATCGGGACAGGCGCTAACTATGGCTACACCTTC.

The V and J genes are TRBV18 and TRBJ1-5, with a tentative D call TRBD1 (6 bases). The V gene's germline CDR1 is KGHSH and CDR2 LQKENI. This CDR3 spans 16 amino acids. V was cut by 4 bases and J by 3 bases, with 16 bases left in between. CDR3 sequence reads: CASSLLEQGSNQPQHF. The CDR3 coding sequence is TGTGCCAGCTCACTACTGGAACAGGGTTCCAATCAGCCCCAGCATTTT.